This T cell receptor (beta chain) derives from a study of blood T cells in healthy people across ages. Study-wide results and limits: Unknown donor CMV status possibly confounded expanded clonotype changes. Higher diversity and more naive CD4+ cells were features of long-lived donors, compared to aged donors. Estimated diversity that came from one million T cells was considered an underestimate.

Trimming at V came to 0 bases and at J to 3 bases, leaving 9 bases not matched to a gene. Looked up from germline, CDR1 is MGHDK and CDR2 is SYGVNS. This CDR3 contains 17 residues. A second PCR of 7 to 11 cycles used a sample-barcoded 5' primer and a J-beta primer mix. TCRdb recomputed calls from the 5' RACE reads with MiXCR, one row per CDR3 protein. The repertoire holds some 1.5 million distinct CDR3 sequences, with roughly two fifths as singletons. About this clonotype itself: Its matching antigen is unknown.

Specimen: blood. The chain employs TRBV25-1 and TRBJ2-7; 9 bases align to TRBD2. The sequence was obtained from a woman younger than 35 in good health. This CDR3 is CASSEYNSAGGDYEQYF. The CDR3 DNA is TGTGCCAGCAGTGAATATAATTCGGCGGGGGGGGACTACGAGCAGTACTTC.